These T cell receptor beta chains were read from a single sample in a study of T cells after yellow fever vaccination. Each CDR3 protein gets one entry after TCRdb re-called the 5' RACE reads with MiXCR. The sample holds about 400,000 distinct CDR3 sequences; under 14% are singletons and the top ten take around 18%. The sample consisted of PBMCs, taken on the day of the first yellow fever vaccination. The receptors here all came from a man aged 18-30 years who received the YFV17D yellow fever vaccine. CDR3s include the opening cysteine and the closing phenylalanine or tryptophan. The order of the fields is clone size, V gene, D gene, J gene, CDR3 protein, CDR3 DNA. A D gene is named only where the DNA matches it firmly. A clone size is listed for some rows: how often the clone was seen (once, few, many), or a class if it is expanded.

clone_size: -
v_call: TRBV20-1
d_call: TRBD2
j_call: TRBJ2-2
cdr3_aa: CSASPGRATGELFF
cdr3_nt: TGCAGTGCTAGCCCAGGGAGGGCCACCGGGGAGCTGTTTTTT

clone_size: few
v_call: TRBV12-3/TRBV12-4
d_call: -
j_call: TRBJ1-2
cdr3_aa: CASNPRGAGPLYTF
cdr3_nt: TGTGCCAGCAACCCTCGGGGTGCAGGGCCCCTCTACACCTTC

clone_size: -
v_call: TRBV5-1
d_call: -
j_call: TRBJ2-5
cdr3_aa: CASTPPDVDRYQETQYF
cdr3_nt: TGCGCCAGCACCCCGCCCGATGTGGACAGATACCAAGAGACCCAGTACTTC

clone_size: few
v_call: TRBV7-9
d_call: TRBD1
j_call: TRBJ1-4
cdr3_aa: CASSFGQGFLF
cdr3_nt: TGTGCCAGCAGCTTTGGACAGGGATTTTTGTTT

clone_size: few
v_call: TRBV5-1
d_call: -
j_call: TRBJ2-7
cdr3_aa: CASSPTGTQRAYEQYF
cdr3_nt: TGCGCCAGCAGCCCCACAGGTACCCAGAGAGCGTACGAGCAGTACTTC

clone_size: -
v_call: TRBV2
d_call: -
j_call: TRBJ2-7
cdr3_aa: CASSEEGMGYEQYF
cdr3_nt: TGTGCCAGCAGTGAGGAGGGGATGGGGTACGAGCAGTACTTC

clone_size: few
v_call: TRBV29-1
d_call: -
j_call: TRBJ2-7
cdr3_aa: CSVRHRESLGHEQYF
cdr3_nt: TGCAGCGTTCGGCACAGGGAGTCGCTCGGCCACGAGCAGTACTTC

clone_size: few
v_call: TRBV7-9
d_call: -
j_call: TRBJ2-4
cdr3_aa: CASSSDTGKNIQYF
cdr3_nt: TGTGCCAGCAGCTCGGACACGGGCAAAAACATTCAGTACTTC

clone_size: many
v_call: TRBV7-3
d_call: -
j_call: TRBJ1-2
cdr3_aa: CASRRGLDYGYTF
cdr3_nt: TGTGCCAGCAGACGGGGCTTAGACTATGGCTACACCTTC

clone_size: -
v_call: TRBV7-9
d_call: TRBD1
j_call: TRBJ2-3
cdr3_aa: CASSPGGPGADTQYF
cdr3_nt: TGTGCCAGCAGTCCAGGGGGCCCTGGGGCAGATACGCAGTATTTT

clone_size: -
v_call: TRBV20-1
d_call: -
j_call: TRBJ1-2
cdr3_aa: CSAEGRDYGYTF
cdr3_nt: TGCAGTGCTGAAGGGAGGGACTATGGCTACACCTTC

clone_size: -
v_call: TRBV20-1
d_call: -
j_call: TRBJ2-3
cdr3_aa: CSANKGGRDTQYF
cdr3_nt: TGCAGTGCTAACAAGGGCGGCCGGGATACGCAGTATTTT

clone_size: -
v_call: TRBV7-2
d_call: -
j_call: TRBJ1-5
cdr3_aa: CASSLARAPNQPQHF
cdr3_nt: TGTGCCAGCAGCTTAGCCCGGGCCCCGAATCAGCCCCAGCATTTT

clone_size: -
v_call: TRBV29-1
d_call: TRBD1
j_call: TRBJ2-3
cdr3_aa: CSVYVPKGAQGDTQYF
cdr3_nt: TGCAGCGTTTACGTCCCAAAGGGGGCCCAGGGAGATACGCAGTATTTT

clone_size: -
v_call: TRBV7-8
d_call: TRBD1
j_call: TRBJ2-2
cdr3_aa: CASSAPPRQGSTGELFF
cdr3_nt: TGTGCCAGCAGCGCGCCCCCCAGACAGGGGAGCACCGGGGAGCTGTTTTTT

clone_size: -
v_call: TRBV23-1
d_call: -
j_call: TRBJ2-1
cdr3_aa: CASSQGRHNEQFF
cdr3_nt: TGCGCCAGCAGTCAAGGACGACACAATGAGCAGTTCTTC

clone_size: -
v_call: TRBV6-5
d_call: -
j_call: TRBJ2-3
cdr3_aa: CASSSSGSVWTQYF
cdr3_nt: TGTGCCAGCAGTTCCTCAGGTTCCGTCTGGACGCAGTATTTT

clone_size: many
v_call: TRBV3-1
d_call: -
j_call: TRBJ2-3
cdr3_aa: CASSQGDPTTDTQYF
cdr3_nt: TGTGCCAGCAGCCAAGGAGATCCGACCACAGATACGCAGTATTTT

clone_size: few
v_call: TRBV18
d_call: -
j_call: TRBJ2-4
cdr3_aa: CASSPDDIQYF
cdr3_nt: TGTGCCAGCTCACCTGACGACATTCAGTACTTC

clone_size: many
v_call: TRBV9
d_call: -
j_call: TRBJ2-1
cdr3_aa: CASSVVGDSSYNEQFF
cdr3_nt: TGTGCCAGCAGCGTAGTGGGGGATTCATCCTACAATGAGCAGTTCTTC

clone_size: few
v_call: TRBV20-1
d_call: -
j_call: TRBJ2-1
cdr3_aa: CSARPRDYNEQFF
cdr3_nt: TGCAGTGCTAGACCCCGGGACTACAATGAGCAGTTCTTC

clone_size: few
v_call: TRBV6-5
d_call: -
j_call: TRBJ2-5
cdr3_aa: CASEGGSANQETQYF
cdr3_nt: TGTGCCAGCGAAGGAGGTAGCGCAAACCAAGAGACCCAGTACTTC

clone_size: few
v_call: TRBV7-2
d_call: -
j_call: TRBJ2-5
cdr3_aa: CASSSSSKETQYF
cdr3_nt: TGTGCCAGCAGCTCGTCCTCAAAAGAGACCCAGTACTTC

clone_size: many
v_call: TRBV5-1
d_call: TRBD1
j_call: TRBJ1-1
cdr3_aa: CASSLAGGNTEAFF
cdr3_nt: TGCGCCAGCAGCTTGGCAGGGGGAAACACTGAAGCTTTCTTT

clone_size: -
v_call: TRBV5-1
d_call: TRBD1
j_call: TRBJ2-5
cdr3_aa: CASSFIGGETQYF
cdr3_nt: TGCGCCAGCAGCTTCATAGGGGGCGAGACCCAGTACTTC

clone_size: many
v_call: TRBV25-1
d_call: -
j_call: TRBJ2-1
cdr3_aa: CASSMRLTPADEQFF
cdr3_nt: TGTGCCAGCAGTATGAGACTTACCCCGGCGGATGAGCAGTTCTTC

clone_size: -
v_call: TRBV21-1
d_call: -
j_call: TRBJ1-5
cdr3_aa: CASRPGQASNQPQHF
cdr3_nt: TGTGCCAGCAGACCGGGACAGGCTAGCAATCAGCCCCAGCATTTT

clone_size: many
v_call: TRBV27
d_call: TRBD2
j_call: TRBJ2-3
cdr3_aa: CASSSGLAGSTDTQYF
cdr3_nt: TGTGCCAGCAGTTCGGGACTAGCGGGGAGTACAGATACGCAGTATTTT

clone_size: few
v_call: TRBV7-9
d_call: -
j_call: TRBJ1-5
cdr3_aa: CASSWSRDQPQHF
cdr3_nt: TGTGCCAGCAGCTGGTCGCGAGATCAGCCCCAGCATTTT

clone_size: -
v_call: TRBV29-1
d_call: TRBD1
j_call: TRBJ1-1
cdr3_aa: CSDGTGAFF
cdr3_nt: TGCAGCGACGGGACAGGAGCTTTCTTT

clone_size: -
v_call: TRBV20-1
d_call: -
j_call: TRBJ2-4
cdr3_aa: CSAGPHVNIQYF
cdr3_nt: TGCAGTGCTGGACCGCATGTTAACATTCAGTACTTC

clone_size: few
v_call: TRBV14
d_call: -
j_call: TRBJ2-2
cdr3_aa: CASSQDSGLRGTGELFF
cdr3_nt: TGTGCCAGCAGCCAAGATTCGGGGCTGCGGGGCACCGGGGAGCTGTTTTTT

clone_size: few
v_call: TRBV9
d_call: TRBD1
j_call: TRBJ1-2
cdr3_aa: CASSPKQGSYGYTF
cdr3_nt: TGTGCCAGCAGCCCTAAACAGGGGTCCTATGGCTACACCTTC

clone_size: many
v_call: TRBV4-2
d_call: -
j_call: TRBJ2-3
cdr3_aa: CASSQESLGTDTQYF
cdr3_nt: TGTGCCAGCAGCCAAGAGAGTTTGGGTACAGATACGCAGTATTTT

clone_size: -
v_call: TRBV6-1
d_call: -
j_call: TRBJ1-4
cdr3_aa: CASTGHYPTNEKLFF
cdr3_nt: TGTGCCAGCACTGGACATTACCCAACTAATGAAAAACTGTTTTTT

clone_size: few
v_call: TRBV20-1
d_call: -
j_call: TRBJ1-4
cdr3_aa: CSARRVQGFREKLFF
cdr3_nt: TGCAGTGCCCGCAGGGTACAGGGTTTTCGTGAAAAACTGTTTTTT

clone_size: many
v_call: TRBV5-1
d_call: -
j_call: TRBJ2-3
cdr3_aa: CASSLQWGGTDTQYF
cdr3_nt: TGCGCCAGCAGCCTCCAGTGGGGGGGCACAGATACGCAGTATTTT

clone_size: many
v_call: TRBV5-5
d_call: -
j_call: TRBJ2-7
cdr3_aa: CASTLNPRADNSYEQYF
cdr3_nt: TGTGCCAGCACTCTGAACCCGCGGGCCGACAACTCCTACGAGCAGTACTTC

clone_size: once
v_call: TRBV20-1
d_call: -
j_call: TRBJ2-3
cdr3_aa: CSARRQAGWLGDTQYF
cdr3_nt: TGCAGTGCTAGACGGCAGGCTGGTTGGCTCGGGGATACGCAGTATTTT

clone_size: few
v_call: TRBV30
d_call: TRBD1
j_call: TRBJ1-6
cdr3_aa: CAWNRQGDSPLHF
cdr3_nt: TGTGCCTGGAACAGACAGGGGGATTCACCCCTCCACTTT

clone_size: -
v_call: TRBV4-1
d_call: -
j_call: TRBJ2-1
cdr3_aa: CASSHPDGDEQFF
cdr3_nt: TGCGCCAGCAGCCACCCTGACGGGGATGAGCAGTTCTTC

clone_size: -
v_call: TRBV7-2
d_call: -
j_call: TRBJ1-5
cdr3_aa: CASSLVSPAQGGQPQHF
cdr3_nt: TGTGCCAGCAGCTTAGTGTCTCCGGCGCAGGGCGGCCAGCCCCAGCATTTT

clone_size: -
v_call: TRBV4-1
d_call: -
j_call: TRBJ1-5
cdr3_aa: CASSQEGLRKDPAQPQHF
cdr3_nt: TGCGCCAGCAGCCAAGAGGGACTCCGAAAGGACCCGGCTCAGCCCCAGCATTTT

clone_size: -
v_call: TRBV6-6
d_call: -
j_call: TRBJ1-2
cdr3_aa: CASSYLGSGYTF
cdr3_nt: TGTGCCAGCAGTTACCTGGGCAGTGGCTACACCTTC

clone_size: -
v_call: TRBV7-9
d_call: TRBD2
j_call: TRBJ2-1
cdr3_aa: CASSHGGRGTYNEQFF
cdr3_nt: TGTGCCAGCAGCCACGGAGGGCGGGGGACCTACAATGAGCAGTTCTTC

clone_size: -
v_call: TRBV6-1
d_call: TRBD1
j_call: TRBJ2-2
cdr3_aa: CASKDRGQRNTGELFF
cdr3_nt: TGTGCCAGCAAGGACAGGGGGCAGCGGAACACCGGGGAGCTGTTTTTT

clone_size: few
v_call: TRBV4-1
d_call: TRBD1
j_call: TRBJ2-1
cdr3_aa: CASSHAGQGMNEQFF
cdr3_nt: TGCGCCAGCAGCCATGCGGGACAGGGGATGAATGAGCAGTTCTTC

clone_size: few
v_call: TRBV4-3
d_call: -
j_call: TRBJ2-4
cdr3_aa: CASSPGLAEGKNIQYF
cdr3_nt: TGCGCCAGCAGCCCAGGACTTGCCGAGGGAAAGAACATTCAGTACTTC

clone_size: few
v_call: TRBV7-9
d_call: TRBD1
j_call: TRBJ1-1
cdr3_aa: CASSSPAGGGETEAFF
cdr3_nt: TGTGCCAGCAGCTCCCCGGCAGGGGGGGGGGAAACTGAAGCTTTCTTT

clone_size: -
v_call: TRBV19
d_call: -
j_call: TRBJ1-5
cdr3_aa: CASSKSGNQPQHF
cdr3_nt: TGTGCCAGTAGTAAATCGGGAAATCAGCCCCAGCATTTT

clone_size: -
v_call: TRBV4-3
d_call: -
j_call: TRBJ1-5
cdr3_aa: CASSEGVGQPRQPQHF
cdr3_nt: TGCGCCAGCAGCGAAGGGGTCGGCCAGCCGCGTCAGCCCCAGCATTTT

clone_size: few
v_call: TRBV7-2
d_call: -
j_call: TRBJ1-1
cdr3_aa: CASSLMRGETEAFF
cdr3_nt: TGTGCCAGCAGCTTGATGAGGGGGGAGACTGAAGCTTTCTTT

clone_size: once
v_call: TRBV7-9
d_call: TRBD1
j_call: TRBJ1-3
cdr3_aa: CASSFSTGVWRNTIYF
cdr3_nt: TGTGCCAGCAGCTTTTCCACAGGGGTTTGGAGAAACACCATATATTTT

clone_size: -
v_call: TRBV4-3
d_call: TRBD1
j_call: TRBJ1-2
cdr3_aa: CASSQVTGGNYGYTF
cdr3_nt: TGCGCCAGCAGCCAAGTCACAGGGGGAAACTATGGCTACACCTTC

clone_size: -
v_call: TRBV6-5
d_call: -
j_call: TRBJ1-5
cdr3_aa: CASSYGQRNQPQHF
cdr3_nt: TGTGCCAGCAGTTACGGACAGAGAAATCAGCCCCAGCATTTT

clone_size: -
v_call: TRBV27
d_call: -
j_call: TRBJ2-1
cdr3_aa: CASSAPRGNEQFF
cdr3_nt: TGTGCCAGCAGTGCTCCAAGGGGGAATGAGCAGTTCTTC

clone_size: many
v_call: TRBV7-9
d_call: -
j_call: TRBJ2-1
cdr3_aa: CASSLAQYNEQFF
cdr3_nt: TGTGCCAGCAGCTTAGCGCAGTACAATGAGCAGTTCTTC

clone_size: few
v_call: TRBV12-3/TRBV12-4
d_call: -
j_call: TRBJ2-3
cdr3_aa: CASSLAPLPRDTQYF
cdr3_nt: TGTGCCAGCAGTTTAGCGCCACTACCGAGGGATACGCAGTATTTT